This is a list of T cell receptor beta chains from one sample in a study of blood T cell repertoires in COVID-19. Only in-frame clones appear in the TCRdb table, and some are missing; sequencing was by immunoSEQ multiplex PCR. Among about 210,000 clones listed, 84% were seen once. The sequencing sample was made of peripheral blood. Source of these receptors: a man aged 50-60 years with active or convalescent COVID-19. Both conserved end residues are part of each CDR3. Fields, in order: V gene, CDR3 protein.

v_gene: TRBV5-1
CDR3aa: CASSSLAGNPYNEQFF

v_gene: TRBV7-2
CDR3aa: CASSSRGQNTGELFF

v_gene: TRBV6-5
CDR3aa: CASSSGLGETQYF

v_gene: TRBV11-1
CDR3aa: CASSGRLASYNEQFF

v_gene: TRBV5-4
CDR3aa: CASSLGPNSRGSLHF

v_gene: TRBV18
CDR3aa: CASSRGGWDEQFF

v_gene: TRBV28
CDR3aa: CASSSEATGEKLFF

v_gene: TRBV4-1
CDR3aa: CASSQERLAPNEQFF

v_gene: TRBV27
CDR3aa: CASSFWRGSSYNEQFF

v_gene: TRBV7-3
CDR3aa: CASSLEVGNIQYF

v_gene: TRBV27
CDR3aa: CASSLFGTGANSNQPQHF

v_gene: TRBV4-3
CDR3aa: CASSQYWFNRATSGANVLTF

v_gene: TRBV15
CDR3aa: CATSRGTASYEQYF

v_gene: TRBV7-6
CDR3aa: CASSEIPGQGPNNEQFF

v_gene: TRBV6-6
CDR3aa: CASSSTTGYDEQYF

v_gene: TRBV2
CDR3aa: CASSDPGRVYGYTF

v_gene: TRBV7-8
CDR3aa: CASTTVPGSNYGYTF

v_gene: TRBV5-1
CDR3aa: CASSELAGDVDEQFF

v_gene: TRBV4-1
CDR3aa: CASSQDAGTSSSYEQYF

v_gene: TRBV7-8
CDR3aa: CASSLDPGSTNYGYTF

v_gene: TRBV12-3/TRBV12-4
CDR3aa: CASSFGAWGIQYF

v_gene: TRBV6-1
CDR3aa: CASSEEQYSNQPQHF

v_gene: TRBV6-5
CDR3aa: CASSPLGGLYTF

v_gene: TRBV7-9
CDR3aa: CASSLIQGPNEKLFF

v_gene: TRBV28
CDR3aa: CASSLTPTSGGAADTQYF

v_gene: TRBV4-1
CDR3aa: CASSPGQGNLDGELFF

v_gene: TRBV28
CDR3aa: CASSDSSYEQYF

v_gene: TRBV29-1
CDR3aa: CSVRAGSLAKNIQYF

v_gene: TRBV4-3
CDR3aa: CASSQRLAVTYNEQFF

v_gene: TRBV18
CDR3aa: CASSPIYPSTEAFF

v_gene: TRBV7-8
CDR3aa: CASSPGVGEEKLFF

v_gene: TRBV6-2/TRBV6-3
CDR3aa: CASSSLPPASLAGANVLTF

v_gene: TRBV18
CDR3aa: CASSPLAGGPSNTQYF

v_gene: TRBV2
CDR3aa: CASTFTEAFF

v_gene: TRBV7-3
CDR3aa: CASSTGGAPGDTQYF

v_gene: TRBV19
CDR3aa: CASSLEGSYTF

v_gene: TRBV28
CDR3aa: CASSIRQGWQPQHF

v_gene: TRBV12-3/TRBV12-4
CDR3aa: CASSPGTGVMYF

v_gene: TRBV28
CDR3aa: CASSLGGVSPLHF

v_gene: TRBV2
CDR3aa: CASSGLTEAFF

v_gene: TRBV10-3
CDR3aa: CAIRRQGDYEQYF

v_gene: TRBV15
CDR3aa: CATSRERPGQGGNTIYF

v_gene: TRBV4-2
CDR3aa: CASSPWTGGATGELFF

v_gene: TRBV27
CDR3aa: CASSLRGGPALETQYF

v_gene: TRBV7-9
CDR3aa: CASSPGQGFYGELFF

v_gene: TRBV5-5
CDR3aa: CASSLARTGASPLHF

v_gene: TRBV2
CDR3aa: CASTAEGHTQYF

v_gene: TRBV7-3
CDR3aa: CASSLLNLDQPQHF

v_gene: TRBV5-6
CDR3aa: CASSLGLAKNIQYF

v_gene: TRBV7-2
CDR3aa: CASSFRTGLNQPQHF

v_gene: TRBV6-2/TRBV6-3
CDR3aa: CASSYSLRESNQPQHF

v_gene: TRBV7-8
CDR3aa: CASSFGRGFNQPQHF

v_gene: TRBV7-2
CDR3aa: CASSFRLAANNEQFF